This T cell receptor (beta chain) was identified in a study of T-cell memory formation after mild COVID-19. TCRdb ran MiXCR on the 5' RACE reads and lists one entry per CDR3 protein. The data contain 400,000 to 500,000 distinct CDR3 sequences, 20% to 25% of them singletons. CDR3 length: 14 residues. V was trimmed by 6 bases and J by 4 bases, leaving 13 bases between them. Germline V CDR1 and CDR2: MNHEY, SVGAGI. V gene TRBV6-5 combines with J gene TRBJ1-3, with D possibly being TRBD1 (6 bases). The material sequenced was PBMCs or a T cell subset sorted from them (not recorded which). This receptor was taken from an adult woman who had mild COVID-19 (a few samples of this study predate the infection). Cell type and time point are not known. Written as DNA, the CDR3 is TGTGCCAGCAGCTTCGCAGGGGTCGGAAACACCATATATTTT. Encoded protein: CASSFAGVGNTIYF.